These T cell receptor beta chains were read from a single sample in a study of response to subunit inactivated influenza vaccine. TCRdb used MiXCR to reprocess the RT-PCR reads, holding one entry per CDR3 protein. The sample shows hundreds of thousands of distinct CDR3 sequences, approximately 10% of them seen only once. Source: PBMCs from blood, taken about 6 weeks after vaccination. These receptors all come from a man over 45 who received an inactivated influenza vaccine. Both conserved end residues are part of each CDR3. A D gene is named only where the DNA matches it firmly. A clone size is listed for some rows: how often the clone was seen (once, few, many), or a class if it is expanded.

v_gene	d_gene	abundance	j_gene	CDR3nt	CDR3aa
TRBV6-1	NA	NA	TRBJ1-4	TGTGCCAGCAGTACCCGGGACTTTTCAAATGAAAAACTGTTTTTT	CASSTRDFSNEKLFF
TRBV12-3/TRBV12-4	TRBD2	few	TRBJ2-1	TGTGCCAGCAGTCCCGGGGCTAGCGGTAACAATGAGCAGTTCTTC	CASSPGASGNNEQFF
TRBV27	TRBD1	few	TRBJ1-3	TGTGCCAGCAGCCCAGACAGGGCCTCTGGAAACACCATATATTTT	CASSPDRASGNTIYF
TRBV6-2/TRBV6-3	TRBD2	NA	TRBJ2-1	TGTGCCAGCAGTTATACTAGCGGGAGGGTCCACAATGAGCAGTTCTTC	CASSYTSGRVHNEQFF
TRBV20-1	NA	few	TRBJ1-4	TGCAGTGCTAGTTTTTGGCCGAGTAATGAAAAACTGTTTTTT	CSASFWPSNEKLFF
TRBV9	NA	NA	TRBJ2-1	TGTGCCAGCAGCGTAATGTTTACTGGCAATGAGCAGTTCTTC	CASSVMFTGNEQFF
TRBV10-3	TRBD2	many	TRBJ2-1	TGTGCCATCAGGCCTAGCGGGAGCTCCTACAATGAGCAGTTCTTC	CAIRPSGSSYNEQFF
TRBV6-2/TRBV6-3	NA	few	TRBJ2-4	TGTGCCAGCAGTTCGGGACCGGGTTTAGCCATTCAGTACTTC	CASSSGPGLAIQYF
TRBV11-2	TRBD1	NA	TRBJ2-5	TGTGCCAGCAGCTTCCGACAGGGGGCGAAGACCCAGTACTTC	CASSFRQGAKTQYF
TRBV10-3	NA	NA	TRBJ1-2	TGTGCCATCAGTGAACAGAACTATGGCTACACCTTC	CAISEQNYGYTF
TRBV4-2	NA	NA	TRBJ2-1	TGTGCCAGCAGCCAAAGTGGGTTGCGGGGCCCACTCTCCTACAATGAGCAGTTCTTC	CASSQSGLRGPLSYNEQFF
TRBV20-1	NA	many	TRBJ2-7	TGCAGTGCTAGAGATCCAAGGGGTACCTCCTACGAGCAGTACTTC	CSARDPRGTSYEQYF
TRBV27	TRBD1	few	TRBJ2-7	TGTGCCAGCAGTTTGGGCCGGGGACAGGGCTACGAGCAGTACTTC	CASSLGRGQGYEQYF
TRBV6-1	NA	NA	TRBJ1-1	TGTGCCAGCATTCGGCGGGGCGGGATTGGCACTGAAGCTTTCTTT	CASIRRGGIGTEAFF
TRBV20-1	NA	NA	TRBJ2-3	TGCAGTGCTATTCTTCGACGGGGCACAGATACGCAGTATTTT	CSAILRRGTDTQYF
TRBV5-6	TRBD1	NA	TRBJ2-3	TGTGCCAGCAGCCTACCGGGCCATTGGACAGGGAGCACAGATACGCAGTATTTT	CASSLPGHWTGSTDTQYF
TRBV29-1	NA	many	TRBJ2-3	TGCAGCCTTGGCCCCTCCACAGATACGCAGTATTTT	CSLGPSTDTQYF
TRBV6-2/TRBV6-3	NA	few	TRBJ2-5	TGTGCCAGCAGCCACGGACAGAGGGAGACCCAGTACTTC	CASSHGQRETQYF
TRBV5-1	NA	NA	TRBJ2-2	TGCGCCAGCAGCTTGGACGGGTGGGTGGACACCGGGGAGCTGTTTTTT	CASSLDGWVDTGELFF
TRBV7-2	TRBD2	few	TRBJ2-2	TGTGCCAGCAGCTTAGTGAGCGGGAGGGTAACCGGGGAGCTGTTTTTT	CASSLVSGRVTGELFF
TRBV5-1	NA	few	TRBJ2-3	TGCGCCAGCAGCGACCCTCGCAGCTCACTGACAGATACGCAGTATTTT	CASSDPRSSLTDTQYF
TRBV5-6	NA	NA	TRBJ2-1	TGTGCCAGCAGCTTGGTAGGGCCCGAGCAGTTCTTC	CASSLVGPEQFF
TRBV12-3/TRBV12-4	NA	few	TRBJ1-5	TGTGCCAGCAGTTTATCCAGGGGAGGCGGCAATCAGCCCCAGCATTTT	CASSLSRGGGNQPQHF
TRBV7-9	NA	few	TRBJ2-7	TGTGCCAGCAGCTTGGACATGGCAGATCCGTACTTC	CASSLDMADPYF
TRBV10-3	NA	few	TRBJ1-2	TGTGCCATCGGACCGGAGGGGACCTATGGCTACACCTTC	CAIGPEGTYGYTF
TRBV7-2	NA	NA	TRBJ1-6	TGTGCCAGCAGCTTAGGAGCAGAGTGGGTCAACTCACCCCTCCACTTT	CASSLGAEWVNSPLHF
TRBV29-1	TRBD1	many	TRBJ2-7	TGCAGCGTTAAGGAGACAGGGTCCTACGAGCAGTACTTC	CSVKETGSYEQYF
TRBV3-1	NA	many	TRBJ1-5	TGTGCCAGCAGCCAGGGGTCAGGCAATCAGCCCCAGCATTTT	CASSQGSGNQPQHF
TRBV5-1	TRBD2	few	TRBJ2-5	TGCGCCAGCAGCTGGGGGGGGACTCGACGAGGCGAGACCCAGTACTTC	CASSWGGTRRGETQYF
TRBV9	NA	few	TRBJ2-7	TGTGCCAGCAGCCAACGTGGCAGTGGCTACGAGCAGTACTTC	CASSQRGSGYEQYF
TRBV18	TRBD2	few	TRBJ2-1	TGTGCCAGCTCACTGCTCTCGGCGGGGGGCTCCTACAATGAGCAGTTCTTC	CASSLLSAGGSYNEQFF